The entry that follows covers one T cell receptor beta chain sequence. Its antigen is not identified. The V gene's germline CDR1 is SGHKS and CDR2 YYEKEE (reference sequence). The V gene lost 3 bases and the J gene lost 3 bases, with 12 bases spanning the gap. This CDR3 has 15 amino acids. This sample stems from a study of cytomegalovirus exposure and HLA in healthy donors. Study outcomes and limitations: Specificity of three CMV-associated chains for CMV antigens was verified in vitro. Reportedly, cytomegalovirus status was diagnosed with high sensitivity and specificity.

The PCR ran on 60 Vbeta and 13 Jbeta primers. The repertoire was sequenced with immunoSEQ multiplex PCR; TCRdb's copy has only in-frame clones and lacks some. This table holds about 190,000 clones, roughly 90% found once. This rearrangement joins TRBV5-5 to TRBJ2-2; D may be TRBD2 (5 bases). The sequencing sample was made of PBMCs. The source of this sequence is a woman younger than 45 in good health and CMV-seronegative. CDR3 sequence reads: CASSWTGIDTGELFF. CDR3 in DNA: TGTGCCAGCAGCTGGACCGGGATCGACACCGGGGAGCTGTTTTTT.